This TCR beta chain was observed in a study of OX40 agonist ivuxolimab in advanced cancers. TCRdb keeps only in-frame clones here, not all; method: immunoSEQ multiplex PCR. This sample has about 82,000 clones, with 83% found just once. This clone has only a few counts. Autoimmune disease history or systemic immunosuppression led to patients being barred. Looked up from germline, CDR1 is MNHNY and CDR2 is SVGAGI (reference sequence). There are 13 residues in the CDR3. V gave up 4 bases and J gave up 7 bases; unmatched junction bases: 3. The material was CD4+ or CD8+ T cells sorted from blood, obtained in a trial of the OX40 agonist ivuxolimab. This chain uses TRBV6-6 with TRBJ1-2, with 10 positions matching TRBD1. The receptor was isolated from an adult with an advanced solid tumor such as melanoma, head and neck, liver or kidney cancer. The CDR3 loop reads CASSFGTGAGYTF. The CDR3 coding sequence is TGTGCCAGCAGTTTCGGGACAGGGGCTGGCTACACCTTC.